A single sample is the source of the 9 T cell receptor beta chains below, sequenced in a study of blood T cell repertoires in COVID-19. Assay used: immunoSEQ multiplex PCR; TCRdb lists only in-frame clones, some missing. In the table there are a few hundred thousand clones, around 90% of which are singletons. Sequenced: PBMCs or T cells enriched from blood (not recorded which). The receptors stem from a man between 18 and 35 years old with acute COVID-19.

The chain uses TRBV6-1 and TRBJ1-3; D gene uncertain. This CDR3 spans 15 amino acids. Germline V gene data show CDR1 as MNHNS and CDR2 as SASEGT. V was cut by 1 base and J by 8 bases, with 15 bases left in between. This CDR3 reads CASSEGPRQKDTIYF. CDR3 nucleotides: TGTGCCAGCAGTGAAGGCCCCAGACAAAAGGACACCATATATTTT.

The chain uses TRBV21-1 and TRBJ1-3; the table gives TRBD1 as D, unverified against the DNA. TRBV21-1 is classified as a pseudogene. The CDR3 totals 16 residues. The CDR3 DNA reads TGTGCCAGCATCCTGACAGCAAGGTGCTCTGGAAACACCATATATTTT. This sequence encodes CASILTARCSGNTIYF.

This clone was picked up a small number of times. The rearrangement links TRBV19 to TRBJ1-1; D might be TRBD1 (6 bases). CDR3 length equals 18 residues. Trimming cost V 8 bases and J 4 bases, with 29 bases left between them. The germline V gene encodes CDR1 LNHDA and CDR2 SQIVND (reference sequence). Written as DNA, the CDR3 is TGTGCCAGTCCCCCCAGGGGCTCCCGGGTCGGGGCTGGCACTGAAGCTTTCTTT. Protein: CASPPRGSRVGAGTEAFF.

The V gene is TRBV10-1, the J gene TRBJ2-3; 8 nucleotides agree with TRBD1. The J segment lost 6 bases and the V segment lost 5 bases, leaving 16 bases of the junction unmatched. The V gene's germline CDR1 is WNHNN and CDR2 SYGVQD (reference sequence). The CDR3 consists of 17 residues. CDR3 region: CASSMTGASSTRDTQYF. The CDR3 DNA sequence: TGCGCCAGCAGTATGACAGGGGCTTCAAGTACCAGGGATACGCAGTATTTT.

The chain joins TRBV28 to TRBJ2-7; no reliable D call. The length of the CDR3 is 11 residues. The germline gives CDR1 MDHEN, CDR2 SYDVKM. V shed 4 bases and J shed 3 bases, with 4 bases lying between them. CDR3 sequence reads: CASSSYYEQYF. The CDR3 DNA reads as TGTGCCAGCAGTTCTTACTACGAGCAGTACTTC.

This chain links TRBV7-9 with TRBJ1-6; 9 bases map to TRBD1. This CDR3 has 16 amino acids. The germline CDR1 and CDR2 sequences are SEHNR and FQNEAQ (reference sequence). The V gene end was trimmed by 5 bases and the J gene end by 4 bases; junction bases not matched to a gene: 6. As DNA, the CDR3 is TGTGCCAGCAGCCCACTACAGGGGGCGTATAATTCACCCCTCCACTTT. Its translation is CASSPLQGAYNSPLHF.

In its sample, this clone was seen once. The chain has TRBV19 and TRBJ1-5; no firm D call. Germline V gene lookup returns CDR1 LNHDA and CDR2 SQIVND (reference sequence). The CDR3 length is 13 residues. Trimming took 3 bases from V and 4 from J, leaving 7 bases between them. The CDR3 coding sequence is TGTGCCAGTAGTATCTCTCCGAATCAGCCCCAGCATTTT. This encodes CASSISPNQPQHF.

This clone was counted once. The V call is TRBV13, the J call TRBJ2-1; the match to TRBD2 covers 12 bases. The CDR3 extends over 15 amino acids. CDR1 is PRHDT, CDR2 FYEKMQ, per germline (reference sequence). V trimming: 4 bases; J trimming: 5 bases; junction bases outside the gene matches: 3. The CDR3 reads CASSSTSGSDNEQFF. The CDR3 DNA follows: TGTGCCAGCAGCTCGACTAGCGGGAGCGACAATGAGCAGTTCTTC.

The CDR3 sequence: CASSLRQGGKLFF. The CDR3 bases are TGTGCCAGCAGTCTCAGACAGGGAGGAAAACTGTTTTTT. J is TRBJ1-4 and V is TRBV28, with 7 bases aligning to TRBD1. This CDR3 region has 13 residues. The trim removed 5 bases at V and 10 bases at J, leaving 7 bases unmatched. Germline CDR1 reads MDHEN; CDR2 reads SYDVKM.